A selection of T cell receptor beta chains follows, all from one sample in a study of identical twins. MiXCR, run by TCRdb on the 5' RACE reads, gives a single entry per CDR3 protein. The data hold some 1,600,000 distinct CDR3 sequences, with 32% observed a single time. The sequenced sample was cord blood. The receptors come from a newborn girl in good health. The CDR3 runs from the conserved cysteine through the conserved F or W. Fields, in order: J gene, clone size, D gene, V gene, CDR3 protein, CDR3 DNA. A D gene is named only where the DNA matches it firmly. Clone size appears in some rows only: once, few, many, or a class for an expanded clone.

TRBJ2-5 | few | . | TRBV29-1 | CSVGSFRVKETQYF | TGCAGCGTTGGCTCGTTTCGGGTAAAAGAGACCCAGTACTTC
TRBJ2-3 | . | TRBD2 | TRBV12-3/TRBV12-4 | CASSRASGTTDTQYF | TGTGCCAGCAGTAGGGCTAGCGGGACCACAGATACGCAGTATTTT
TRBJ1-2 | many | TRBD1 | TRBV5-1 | CASSIQGDYGYTF | TGCGCCAGCAGCATACAGGGGGACTATGGCTACACCTTC
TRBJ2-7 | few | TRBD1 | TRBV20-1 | CSASWDSTYEQYF | TGCAGTGCTAGCTGGGACAGTACCTACGAGCAGTACTTC
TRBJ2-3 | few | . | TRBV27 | CASSRTPGHTQYF | TGTGCCAGCAGTCGGACCCCGGGACATACGCAGTATTTT
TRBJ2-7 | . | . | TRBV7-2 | CASSADNSYEQYF | TGTGCCAGCAGCGCGGACAACTCCTACGAGCAGTACTTC
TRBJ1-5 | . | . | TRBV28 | CASSPFWTDYSNQPQHF | TGTGCCAGCAGTCCATTTTGGACAGACTATAGCAATCAGCCCCAGCATTTT
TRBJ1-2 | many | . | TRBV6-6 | CASIGKKGRPYGYTF | TGTGCCAGCATTGGAAAGAAGGGTCGTCCTTATGGCTACACCTTC
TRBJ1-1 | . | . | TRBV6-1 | CASSDRYYTEAFF | TGTGCCAGCAGTGACAGGTACTACACTGAAGCTTTCTTT
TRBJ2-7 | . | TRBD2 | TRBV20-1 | CSARDLGLAGVRGSYEQYF | TGCAGTGCTAGAGATTTGGGACTAGCGGGAGTTCGGGGGTCCTACGAGCAGTACTTC
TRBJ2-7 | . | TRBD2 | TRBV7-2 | CASSFSGERVYEQYF | TGTGCCAGCAGCTTTAGCGGGGAAAGAGTCTACGAGCAGTACTTC
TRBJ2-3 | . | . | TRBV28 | CASSFPTLSSTDTQYF | TGTGCCAGCAGTTTCCCCACACTGAGTAGCACAGATACGCAGTATTTT
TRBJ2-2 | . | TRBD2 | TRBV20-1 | CSAGTSGTYPRELFF | TGCAGTGCGGGGACTAGCGGGACGTACCCCCGGGAGCTGTTTTTT